This T cell receptor beta chain is from a study of blood T cell repertoires in COVID-19. In the study overall: Samples taken during acute and convalescent COVID-19 were collected in the United States, Italy and Spain. Sources were T cells, B-cell-depleted T cells, or PBMCs; the material itself was cDNA or gDNA.

Generated by immunoSEQ multiplex PCR, the TCRdb table keeps only in-frame clones and is missing some. The table shows 110,000 to 150,000 clones, with 86% occurring only once. Clinical histories supplied by participants themselves formed the basis of cohort assignment. The V gene's germline CDR1 is MNHEY and CDR2 SMNVEV (reference sequence). Losses at the gene ends were 5 bases for V and 4 bases for J; bases not matched to a gene: 13. The length of the CDR3 is 17 residues. Sequencing was carried out using PBMCs or T cells enriched from blood (not recorded which). The gene calls are TRBV27 and TRBJ2-3, with 9 bases identical to TRBD2. The sequence came from a man in his fifties who had recovered from COVID-19. Here the CDR3 DNA reads TGTGCCAGCAGTCCTCGGCAGCGAGCGGGAGGATCAGATACGCAGTATTTT. Its translation: CASSPRQRAGGSDTQYF.